This T cell receptor beta chain originates from a study of OX40 agonist ivuxolimab in advanced cancers. Whole-study context: Allowance was made for prior anti-PD-1, anti-PD-L1 or anti-CTLA-4 therapy, and 40% had some.

Using immunoSEQ multiplex PCR, the repertoire was profiled, and TCRdb retains in-frame clones only, with some absent. The sample consists of just over 30,000 clones, around nine tenths of them appearing once. This CDR3 is built from 13 residues. CDR1 is SGHAT and CDR2 is FQNNGV in the germline V gene. V lost 4 bases and J lost 4, with 10 bases in between. Study-level points and caveats: The study observed clonal expansion of CD4+ and CD8+ blood T cells by week 6 at 0.1 to 3.0 mg/kg. Expanded peripheral T-cell antigen specificity went undetermined.

On this clone: Its antigen is still unknown.

The sequenced sample was CD4+ or CD8+ T cells sorted from blood, obtained in a trial of the OX40 agonist ivuxolimab. The gene calls are TRBV11-2 and TRBJ1-1, with a tentative D call TRBD1 (5 bases). This receptor was identified in an adult with an advanced solid tumor such as melanoma, head and neck, liver or kidney cancer. CDR3 nucleotide sequence: TGTGCCAGCAGCTCCCGGGGGGTCACTGAAGCTTTCTTT. Protein: CASSSRGVTEAFF.